This T cell receptor beta chain was recorded in a study of T cell responses to AZD1222 COVID-19 vaccine (dated by TCRdb to the early 2020s). Context from the whole study: A total of approximately 230 trial participants underwent TCR sequencing, of whom around 200 received two doses of AZD1222 and around 25 received two doses of the MenACWY control vaccine. Enrollment into the trials was organized by age into subgroups of 18-55, 56-69 and 70-plus years, and those subgroups contained roughly 140, 27 and 60 TCR-sequenced participants, respectively.

V drops 4 bases and J drops 5 bases, leaving 18 bases in between. Looking up the germline V gene yields CDR1 MNHNS and CDR2 SASEGT. Counted from cysteine to phenylalanine, this CDR3 has 16 amino acids. Only CDR3 DNA remains: 48 bases, in frame from the first base. The time point label, read with the paper, signifies: about 28 days (+/-7) after the second vaccine dose. AZD1222 recipients with second doses at about 4 weeks or about 12 weeks were pooled, because spike-specific TCR depth and breadth did not differ between schedules. Vaccinee samples came from UK trials COV001 and COV002, including a single-blind randomized controlled phase 2/3 trial of AZD1222 (ChAdOx1 nCoV-19) in healthy adults. Trial participant PBMC samples were collected at day 0 and day 28 after the second dose for TCRbeta chain sequencing. What the study reported, not specific to this receptor: Conclusions about previously exposed vaccinees are limited because only six or seven AZD1222 recipients were SARS-CoV-2 seropositive at baseline. Because no samples from the day 14 peak response were available, repertoires could be characterized only after the peak T cell response. Most participants were white British and females outnumbered males, and the authors suggested that clonal diversity may have been underestimated. The vaccine-associated CD4 TCRs covered the entire spike protein, and the dominant responses fell in regions 160-218 and 743-854. Epitopes outside the regions mutated in the B.1.351 and B.1.1.7 variants were reportedly recognized by nearly half of the unique spike-specific TCRs. Spike-specific TCR breadth and depth rose significantly after two AZD1222 doses compared with day 0 and with MenACWY recipients. The 56-69-year group was small, and its depth increase did not reach significance, likely because of low power.

The CDR3 regions of human TCRbeta chains were subjected to immunosequencing. The original pipeline was this. Repertoire TCRs were checked for matches against a reference library of SARS-CoV-2-specific TCRs that had been generated using the MIRA antigen-specificity platform. Breadth was defined as the fraction of unique TCRs that were SARS-CoV-2-associated, and depth was defined as the fraction of total T cells that were SARS-CoV-2-associated. Using the MIRA data, every spike-specific TCR was mapped to the spike region that the TCR reacted to and assigned to either a CD4 or a CD8 class. Log10-transformed breadth and depth values were compared by one-way ANOVA with Sidak's multiple comparisons tests. In TCRdb, the immuneACCESS table is reduced to in-frame sequences with V and J assigned. These tables do not hold every clone; where another copy was compared, an unresolved V gene accounts for under half, and the others remain unexplained. The V and J calls and clone size are taken from that table; D and trimming were inferred from the DNA. In all, the sample holds 150,000 to 200,000 clones, and around 92% of those were seen once. The top ten hold around 0.99% of the sample.

To note about this clone: The antigen this receptor binds is unknown. Nothing much larger sits one base from this clone, and base qualities are not available.

The sample in question was peripheral blood, obtained 28 days after the second AZD1222 dose. The sequence is built from TRBV6-1 and TRBJ1-5; possibly the D gene is TRBD1, per 5 matching bases. The source is an adult who received the AZD1222 COVID-19 vaccine. The DNA is TGTGCCAGCAGTGTACGAGGAGGAGGGGACTATCAGCCCCAGCATTTT. Translated, this is CASSVRGGGDYQPQHF.